These T cell receptor beta chains were read from a single sample in a study of blood T cell repertoires in COVID-19. This table comes from immunoSEQ multiplex PCR, and its TCRdb copy is limited to in-frame clones, with some not included. Of about 270,000 clones in the sample, around 90% were seen once. Sequenced: PBMCs or T cells enriched from blood (not recorded which). Every receptor here comes from a man between 35 and 55 years old who had been exposed to COVID-19. CDR3s include the opening cysteine and the closing phenylalanine or tryptophan. Each record gives: J gene, V gene, clone size, D gene, CDR3 DNA, CDR3 protein. D genes are given only for firm matches. Rows give clone size only sometimes, using once, few, many, or a class for an expanded clone.

J gene: TRBJ2-2; V gene: TRBV28; clone size: -; D gene: TRBD2; CDR3 DNA: TGTGCCAGCAGTTTACGGGCGGGAGGCGGGGAGCTGTTTTTT; CDR3 protein: CASSLRAGGGELFF
J gene: TRBJ1-2; V gene: TRBV6-5; clone size: -; D gene: -; CDR3 DNA: TGTGCCAGCAGGGCACCCGGGGAAAACTATGGCTACACCTTC; CDR3 protein: CASRAPGENYGYTF
J gene: TRBJ1-2; V gene: TRBV6-5; clone size: -; D gene: TRBD1; CDR3 DNA: TGTGCCAGCTATACAGGGGGCTCGGCTGGCTACACCTTC; CDR3 protein: CASYTGGSAGYTF
J gene: TRBJ1-5; V gene: TRBV4-1; clone size: -; D gene: -; CDR3 DNA: TGCGCCAGCAGCCAAGAGTCCGCAGGCGATTATAGCAATCAGCCCCAGCATTTT; CDR3 protein: CASSQESAGDYSNQPQHF
J gene: TRBJ2-7; V gene: TRBV18; clone size: once; D gene: TRBD1; CDR3 DNA: TGTGCCAGCTCACCAATAAGTGGACAGGGCGAACACGAGCAGTACTTC; CDR3 protein: CASSPISGQGEHEQYF
J gene: TRBJ2-1; V gene: TRBV10-3; clone size: -; D gene: -; CDR3 DNA: TGTGCCATCAGCCCTGGGGGCGGGAGTGCGCACAATGAGCAGTTCTTC; CDR3 protein: CAISPGGGSAHNEQFF
J gene: TRBJ2-1; V gene: TRBV10-2; clone size: -; D gene: TRBD2; CDR3 DNA: TGCGCCAGCAGTGCTGCGTCTAGCGGTTCCTCCTACAATGAGCAGTTCTTC; CDR3 protein: CASSAASSGSSYNEQFF
J gene: TRBJ1-4; V gene: TRBV19; clone size: -; D gene: TRBD1; CDR3 DNA: TGTGCCAGTAGCAACCGGGACAGTAATGAAAAACTGTTTTTT; CDR3 protein: CASSNRDSNEKLFF
J gene: TRBJ2-3; V gene: TRBV15; clone size: once; D gene: TRBD2; CDR3 DNA: TGTGCCACCAGCCCCAGGAGCGGGATCGGCACAGATACGCAGTATTTT; CDR3 protein: CATSPRSGIGTDTQYF
J gene: TRBJ1-1; V gene: TRBV18; clone size: -; D gene: -; CDR3 DNA: TGTGCCAGCTCACCACCGAATTACTCAGGGGAAGCTTTCTTT; CDR3 protein: CASSPPNYSGEAFF
J gene: TRBJ1-3; V gene: TRBV19; clone size: once; D gene: -; CDR3 DNA: TGTGCCTCAACTGCGGGCGGGGCGCGTGGAAACACCATATATTTT; CDR3 protein: CASTAGGARGNTIYF
J gene: TRBJ1-2; V gene: TRBV11-1; clone size: -; D gene: -; CDR3 DNA: TGTGCCAGCAGCTTAGCGCGGGGAGATGGCTACACCTTC; CDR3 protein: CASSLARGDGYTF
J gene: TRBJ1-2; V gene: TRBV18; clone size: -; D gene: TRBD1; CDR3 DNA: TGTGCCAGCTCACCAATGGAGGGGGCGGACTATGGCTACACCTTC; CDR3 protein: CASSPMEGADYGYTF
J gene: TRBJ2-1; V gene: TRBV7-8; clone size: -; D gene: TRBD2; CDR3 DNA: TGTGCCAGCAGCTTACATCAGCGGGAGCGTACCTACAATGAGCAGTTCTTC; CDR3 protein: CASSLHQRERTYNEQFF
J gene: TRBJ2-7; V gene: TRBV6-5; clone size: -; D gene: TRBD1; CDR3 DNA: TGTGCCAGCAGACCACGACAGGGGGGATACTACGAGCAGTACTTC; CDR3 protein: CASRPRQGGYYEQYF
J gene: TRBJ1-2; V gene: TRBV28; clone size: -; D gene: -; CDR3 DNA: TGTGCCAGCAGTTTTCCAGACCCGACAGGCGGCTATGGCTACACCTTC; CDR3 protein: CASSFPDPTGGYGYTF
J gene: TRBJ1-2; V gene: TRBV24-1; clone size: -; D gene: -; CDR3 DNA: TGTGCCACCAGTGATCCCGACACTGGCTACACCTTC; CDR3 protein: CATSDPDTGYTF
J gene: TRBJ1-5; V gene: TRBV6-2/TRBV6-3; clone size: -; D gene: TRBD1; CDR3 DNA: TGTGCCAGCAGTTACTCGCTGGACAGGGGGTTTAGCAATCAGCCCCAGCATTTT; CDR3 protein: CASSYSLDRGFSNQPQHF
J gene: TRBJ2-1; V gene: TRBV11-2; clone size: -; D gene: TRBD2; CDR3 DNA: TGTGCCAGCAGCTCAGTAGCGGGCTCCTACAATGAGCAGTTCTTC; CDR3 protein: CASSSVAGSYNEQFF
J gene: TRBJ2-5; V gene: TRBV6-5; clone size: -; D gene: TRBD2; CDR3 DNA: TGTGCCAGCAGTTATCCCGCGGGAGAAGGTCAAGAGACCCAGTACTTC; CDR3 protein: CASSYPAGEGQETQYF
J gene: TRBJ1-1; V gene: TRBV7-9; clone size: -; D gene: -; CDR3 DNA: TGTGCCAGCAGCTTAGCGCAGGGGACTGAAGCTTTCTTT; CDR3 protein: CASSLAQGTEAFF
J gene: TRBJ2-2; V gene: TRBV28; clone size: -; D gene: TRBD1; CDR3 DNA: TGTGCCAGCAGACCAGGGGGCGGTGTCACCGGGGAGCTGTTTTTT; CDR3 protein: CASRPGGGVTGELFF
J gene: TRBJ2-7; V gene: TRBV30; clone size: few; D gene: TRBD1; CDR3 DNA: TGTGCCTGGAGTGTGGACAGGGTGGACGAGCAGTACTTC; CDR3 protein: CAWSVDRVDEQYF
J gene: TRBJ2-5; V gene: TRBV30; clone size: -; D gene: -; CDR3 DNA: TGTGCCTGGGAGACAGATCCCTGGGAGACCCAGTACTTC; CDR3 protein: CAWETDPWETQYF
J gene: TRBJ2-4; V gene: TRBV9; clone size: once; D gene: TRBD1; CDR3 DNA: TGTGCCAGCAGCGGACCGACCGGGACAGCTTTAGCCAAAAACATTCAGTACTTC; CDR3 protein: CASSGPTGTALAKNIQYF
J gene: TRBJ2-6; V gene: TRBV19; clone size: -; D gene: TRBD1; CDR3 DNA: TGTGCCAGTACCAAGGGGACAGACTCTTCTGGGGCCAACGTCCTGACTTTC; CDR3 protein: CASTKGTDSSGANVLTF
J gene: TRBJ1-3; V gene: TRBV11-3; clone size: -; D gene: -; CDR3 DNA: TGTGCCAGCAGCTTAGAGCTGGGAGCCTCTGGAAACACCATATATTTT; CDR3 protein: CASSLELGASGNTIYF
J gene: TRBJ2-1; V gene: TRBV30; clone size: -; D gene: -; CDR3 DNA: TGTGCCTGGAGTGTAGGGGGCTCCTACAATGAGCAGTTCTTC; CDR3 protein: CAWSVGGSYNEQFF
J gene: TRBJ1-2; V gene: TRBV12-3/TRBV12-4; clone size: -; D gene: -; CDR3 DNA: TGTGCCAGCAATCCGGTTGGTAACTATGGCTACACCTTC; CDR3 protein: CASNPVGNYGYTF
J gene: TRBJ1-2; V gene: TRBV24-1; clone size: -; D gene: TRBD1; CDR3 DNA: TGTGCCACCAGTTCCAGGGACAGTAACTATGGCTACACCTTC; CDR3 protein: CATSSRDSNYGYTF
J gene: TRBJ1-4; V gene: TRBV28; clone size: -; D gene: TRBD1; CDR3 DNA: TGTGCCAGCAGTGCCGGGACAGGGCGGGAAAAACTGTTTTTT; CDR3 protein: CASSAGTGREKLFF
J gene: TRBJ1-2; V gene: TRBV7-9; clone size: -; D gene: TRBD1; CDR3 DNA: TGTGCCAGCAGCATGACAGGGGAGGACTATGGCTACACCTTC; CDR3 protein: CASSMTGEDYGYTF
J gene: TRBJ2-7; V gene: TRBV28; clone size: -; D gene: -; CDR3 DNA: TGTGCCAGCAGTGCCGGGACATGGGGGCTCGAGCAGTACTTC; CDR3 protein: CASSAGTWGLEQYF
J gene: TRBJ1-2; V gene: TRBV7-2; clone size: -; D gene: -; CDR3 DNA: TGTGCCAGCAGCTTAGTGGCCAATGCTAACTATGGCTACACCTTC; CDR3 protein: CASSLVANANYGYTF
J gene: TRBJ1-2; V gene: TRBV6-5; clone size: -; D gene: TRBD1; CDR3 DNA: TGTGCCAGCAGGGAGTCTGGGACAGGCTATGGCTACACCTTC; CDR3 protein: CASRESGTGYGYTF
J gene: TRBJ1-5; V gene: TRBV28; clone size: -; D gene: -; CDR3 DNA: TGTGCCAGCAGTTTATCAGATAGCAATCAGCCCCAGCATTTT; CDR3 protein: CASSLSDSNQPQHF
J gene: TRBJ2-7; V gene: TRBV6-1; clone size: -; D gene: -; CDR3 DNA: TGTGCCAGCAGTGATGGGAGTCTTCAATACGAGCAGTACTTC; CDR3 protein: CASSDGSLQYEQYF
J gene: TRBJ2-7; V gene: TRBV6-5; clone size: once; D gene: TRBD2; CDR3 DNA: TGTGCCAGCAGTTCGCGGACGCCCCCGACTAGCTTTTACTTC; CDR3 protein: CASSSRTPPTSFYF
J gene: TRBJ1-3; V gene: TRBV20-1; clone size: once; D gene: -; CDR3 DNA: TGCAGTGCTAGTTTCTCGAGCTCTGGAAACACCATATATTTT; CDR3 protein: CSASFSSSGNTIYF
J gene: TRBJ2-2; V gene: TRBV2; clone size: -; D gene: TRBD2; CDR3 DNA: TGTGCCAGCAGAGGGACTAGCGCGCGACAAAACGGGGAGCTGTTTTTT; CDR3 protein: CASRGTSARQNGELFF
J gene: TRBJ1-6; V gene: TRBV19; clone size: -; D gene: TRBD1; CDR3 DNA: TGTGCCAGTAGTAGGGGACAGGATAATTCACCCCTCCACTTT; CDR3 protein: CASSRGQDNSPLHF
J gene: TRBJ1-5; V gene: TRBV2; clone size: -; D gene: -; CDR3 DNA: TGTGCCAGCAGTGACAGGGAACAACAGCCCCAGCATTTT; CDR3 protein: CASSDREQQPQHF